This T cell receptor beta chain was found in a study of T cells in localized non-small cell lung cancer. General study results and limits: Out of the top 100 tumor clones, a median around 57 were seen in adjacent lung.

Method: immunoSEQ multiplex PCR; TCRdb's copy keeps in-frame clones and lacks some. The sample records some 56,000 clones, roughly 89% being singletons. From germline, CDR1 is SGHNT and CDR2 YYREEE (reference sequence). CDR3 size: 15 residues. V was pared by 2 bases and J by 10 bases, with 12 bases of the junction left unmatched. Points on this clone: Its antigen is currently unknown.

Material: peripheral blood, obtained before any cancer treatment. This receptor was identified in a woman aged 35-70 years with stage I lung adenocarcinoma. J is TRBJ2-1 and V is TRBV5-4, with 7 bases lining up with TRBD1. CDR3 DNA: TGTGCCAGCAGCTTATCCGGGACAGCCGGTAGGGAGCAGTTCTTC. It specifies CASSLSGTAGREQFF.